A selection of T cell receptor beta chains follows, all from one sample in a study of blood T cell repertoires in COVID-19. The data were produced by immunoSEQ multiplex PCR, yet TCRdb's version contains in-frame clones alone and is incomplete. Of tens of thousands of clones in the sample, about 88% were seen once. Material: peripheral blood. These receptors all come from a human donor with acute or convalescent COVID-19. The donor label of this sample is uncertain. Both conserved end residues are part of each CDR3. The D gene is left open where the match is weak. Not every row has a clone size; where given, it reads once, few, many or a size class.

d_gene: TRBD2; v_gene: TRBV6-6; j_gene: TRBJ2-7; abundance: -; CDR3nt: TGTGCCACGCATCGGGGGGTCTACGAGCAGTACTTC; CDR3aa: CATHRGVYEQYF
d_gene: -; v_gene: TRBV5-1; j_gene: TRBJ1-5; abundance: -; CDR3nt: TGCGCCAGCAGCTCCTCCGGGAATAGCAATCAGCCCCAGCATTTT; CDR3aa: CASSSSGNSNQPQHF
d_gene: -; v_gene: TRBV10-3; j_gene: TRBJ2-3; abundance: -; CDR3nt: TGTGCCGCATCAGGATTCGGCACAGATACGCAGTATTTT; CDR3aa: CAASGFGTDTQYF
d_gene: TRBD2; v_gene: TRBV10-2; j_gene: TRBJ2-7; abundance: -; CDR3nt: TGCGCCAGCAGTGAGTCGGGACTAGCGGGAGCCTTCCCCTACGAGCAGTACTTC; CDR3aa: CASSESGLAGAFPYEQYF
d_gene: TRBD1; v_gene: TRBV12-3/TRBV12-4; j_gene: TRBJ1-2; abundance: -; CDR3nt: TGTGCCAGCAGAGGGACAGCTAACTATGGCTACACCTTC; CDR3aa: CASRGTANYGYTF
d_gene: TRBD1; v_gene: TRBV3-1/TRBV3-2; j_gene: TRBJ2-1; abundance: -; CDR3nt: TGTGCCAGCAGCCAATCCCTGATCAGGGGGCATGAGCAGTTCTTC; CDR3aa: CASSQSLIRGHEQFF
d_gene: -; v_gene: TRBV19; j_gene: TRBJ1-1; abundance: -; CDR3nt: TGTGCCAGTAGTATAATTCTGGACAGCTTAGGCAGGAACACTGAAGCTTTCTTT; CDR3aa: CASSIILDSLGRNTEAFF
d_gene: TRBD1; v_gene: TRBV28; j_gene: TRBJ2-4; abundance: -; CDR3nt: TGTGCCAGCAGTGTACCTGGACAGGGAGCCAAAAACATTCAGTACTTC; CDR3aa: CASSVPGQGAKNIQYF
d_gene: TRBD1; v_gene: TRBV12-3/TRBV12-4; j_gene: TRBJ1-2; abundance: -; CDR3nt: TGTGCCAGCAGTTCGCAGGGGGTTAATGGCTACACCTTC; CDR3aa: CASSSQGVNGYTF
d_gene: TRBD2; v_gene: TRBV6-6; j_gene: TRBJ2-7; abundance: -; CDR3nt: TGTGCCAGCAGTCCTCGGACTAGCGGAACTAGGGGCTACGAGCAGTACTTC; CDR3aa: CASSPRTSGTRGYEQYF
d_gene: -; v_gene: TRBV7-2; j_gene: TRBJ2-7; abundance: -; CDR3nt: TGTGCCAGCAGCTTACCCGGGGGAGGTTACGAGCAGTACTTC; CDR3aa: CASSLPGGGYEQYF
d_gene: -; v_gene: TRBV4-2; j_gene: TRBJ2-3; abundance: once; CDR3nt: TGTGCCAGCAGCCAAGGCGGTAGCGGACCCACAGATACGCAGTATTTT; CDR3aa: CASSQGGSGPTDTQYF
d_gene: -; v_gene: TRBV10-2; j_gene: TRBJ1-2; abundance: -; CDR3nt: TGCGCCAGCAGTGAGTTCGCAGGACAGAGCTCCCTCGTTACCTATGGCTACACCTTC; CDR3aa: CASSEFAGQSSLVTYGYTF
d_gene: TRBD2; v_gene: TRBV6-2/TRBV6-3; j_gene: TRBJ2-7; abundance: once; CDR3nt: TGTGCCAGCAGCAGACTAGCAAGCTACGAGCAGTACTTC; CDR3aa: CASSRLASYEQYF
d_gene: -; v_gene: TRBV28; j_gene: TRBJ1-2; abundance: -; CDR3nt: TGTGCCAGCAGAGCGGCAGGTTTGGCCTATGGCTACACCTTC; CDR3aa: CASRAAGLAYGYTF
d_gene: TRBD1; v_gene: TRBV3-1/TRBV3-2; j_gene: TRBJ2-1; abundance: once; CDR3nt: TGTGCCAGCAGCCGTTCGGTGGGACAGGGGGTTAATGAGCAGTTCTTC; CDR3aa: CASSRSVGQGVNEQFF
d_gene: -; v_gene: TRBV19; j_gene: TRBJ1-2; abundance: -; CDR3nt: TGTGCCAGTAGTTTCCAGGGATTAGAGGACACCTTC; CDR3aa: CASSFQGLEDTF